This T cell receptor beta chain was profiled in a study of blood T cell repertoires in COVID-19. Study details: Sample material is recorded as cDNA or gDNA derived from T cells, B-cell-depleted T cells, or PBMCs.

As originally analysed: By means of reference gene primer amplification, nucleated cell counts were estimated. The table came from immunoSEQ multiplex PCR; TCRdb's copy has only in-frame clones and leaves some out. V and J calls and clone size are given by that table; D and trimming were obtained from the DNA. The sample consists of roughly 410,000 clones, about 90% of them appearing once. Per the germline V gene, CDR1 is SGHVS and CDR2 is FNYEAQ. The junction had 7 bases not matched to a gene; V was cut back by 0 bases and J by 1 base. The CDR3 totals 18 residues. Seattle patients were enrolled while actively infected and followed longitudinally.

The chain couples TRBV7-6 to TRBJ2-1; 9 bases align to TRBD2. Sequenced input: peripheral blood. The sequence derives from a woman aged 55-70 years with COVID-19, enrolled during active disease. The CDR3 DNA sequence: TGTGCCAGCAGCTTAGCGCGCGCGGGGGGGAGTTCCTACAATGAGCAGTTCTTC. Protein product: CASSLARAGGSSYNEQFF.